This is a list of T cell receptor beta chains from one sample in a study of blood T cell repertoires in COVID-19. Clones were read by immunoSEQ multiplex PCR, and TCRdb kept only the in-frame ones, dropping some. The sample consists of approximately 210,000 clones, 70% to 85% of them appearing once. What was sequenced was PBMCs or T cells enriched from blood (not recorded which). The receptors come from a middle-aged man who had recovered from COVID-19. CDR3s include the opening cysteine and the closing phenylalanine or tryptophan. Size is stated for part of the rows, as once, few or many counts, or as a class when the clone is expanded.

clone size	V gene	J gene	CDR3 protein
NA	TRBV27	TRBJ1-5	CASSWGGAGQPQHF
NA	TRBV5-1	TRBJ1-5	CASSPGQGAYSNQPQHF
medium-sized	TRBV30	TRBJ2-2	CAWSALAGGLSGELFF
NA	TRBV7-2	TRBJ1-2	CASSLGVNRGQANYGYTF
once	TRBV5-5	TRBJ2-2	CASSEGRGTGELFF
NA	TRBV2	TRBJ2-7	CASSVASGSIYEQYF
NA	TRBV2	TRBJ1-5	CASSGGRNQPQHF
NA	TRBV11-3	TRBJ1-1	CASSLDRGTEAFF
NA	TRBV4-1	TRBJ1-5	CAQAAINQPQHF
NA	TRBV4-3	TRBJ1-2	CASRGGISNYGYTF
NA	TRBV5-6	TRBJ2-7	CASSLSGIYEQYF
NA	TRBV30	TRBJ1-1	CAWMGRRDRLNTEAFF
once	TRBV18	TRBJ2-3	CASSRPPGYTDTQYF
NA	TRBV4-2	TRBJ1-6	CASSQEAISISSPLHF
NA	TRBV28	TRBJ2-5	CASSSALQEETQYF
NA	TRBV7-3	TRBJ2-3	CASSHSSGTDTQYF
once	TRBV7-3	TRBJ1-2	CASSLQGYGYTF
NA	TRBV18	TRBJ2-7	CASSLFRDRDPYEQYF
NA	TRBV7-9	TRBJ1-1	CASSLGQGARRRTEAFF
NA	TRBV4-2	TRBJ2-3	CASSQARGGGSPDTQYF
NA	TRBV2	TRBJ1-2	CASSRREREDGYTF
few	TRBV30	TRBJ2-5	CAWGREETQYF
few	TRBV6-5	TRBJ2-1	CASSQLDRSYNEQFF
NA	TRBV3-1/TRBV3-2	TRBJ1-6	CASSQGRARGSPLHF
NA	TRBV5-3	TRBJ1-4	CARSYPTLRGPTNEKLFF
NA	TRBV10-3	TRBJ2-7	CAATGTGDEQYF
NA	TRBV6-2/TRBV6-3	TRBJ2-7	CASSYAGAPRKQYF
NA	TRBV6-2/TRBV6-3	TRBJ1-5	CASSFGQGEGNQPQHF
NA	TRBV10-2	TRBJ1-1	CASSPQGKFYAEAFF
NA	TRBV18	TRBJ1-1	CASSPPWARVTGTEAFF
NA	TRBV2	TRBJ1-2	CASSFGTGAGYTF
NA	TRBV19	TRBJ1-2	CASSLRQGRDYGYTF
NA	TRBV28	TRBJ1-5	CASRGQGDLTQHF
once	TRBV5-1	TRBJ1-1	CASSLASGFQGLNTEAFF
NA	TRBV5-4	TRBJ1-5	CASSLSGNQPQHF
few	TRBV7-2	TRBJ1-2	CASSPGQATPGYTF
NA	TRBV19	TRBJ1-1	CASSIGVRTEAFF
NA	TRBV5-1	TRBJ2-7	CASSPGHQASYEQYF
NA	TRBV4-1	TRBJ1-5	CASSHQGGGGGQPQHF
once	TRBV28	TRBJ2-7	CASSTGRESSYEQYF
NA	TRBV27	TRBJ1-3	CASSTTGGRGNTIYF
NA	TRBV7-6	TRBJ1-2	CASSLVGGLDYGYTF
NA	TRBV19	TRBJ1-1	CASSIAHRNTEAFF
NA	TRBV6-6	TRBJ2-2	CASSYSQREGMELFF
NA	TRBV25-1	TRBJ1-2	CASSADRDYGYTF
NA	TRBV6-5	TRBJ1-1	CASSSQGHTEAFF
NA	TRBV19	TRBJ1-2	CASSEDSDYGYTF
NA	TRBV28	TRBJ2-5	CASRSGTAKETQYF
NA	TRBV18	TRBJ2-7	CASSPGAATSYEQYF
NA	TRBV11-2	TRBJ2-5	CASSLGLPPETQYF
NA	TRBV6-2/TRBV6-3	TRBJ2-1	CASSPALAGGLNEQFF
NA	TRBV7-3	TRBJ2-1	CASSPGHNSYNEQFF
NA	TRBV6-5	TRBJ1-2	CASRRQEDYGYTF
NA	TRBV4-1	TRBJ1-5	CASSLSGGTANQPQHF